This T cell receptor beta chain was identified during a study of blood T cell repertoires in COVID-19. Sequenced by immunoSEQ multiplex PCR; TCRdb stores in-frame clones only, minus some. Among 80,000 to 130,000 clones listed, 70% to 90% were seen once. Trimming took 4 bases from V and 7 from J, leaving 10 bases between them. This CDR3 is 13 amino acids long. The germline CDR1 and CDR2 sequences are SNHLY and FYNNEI. Assignments of participants to cohorts depended upon their own reported clinical history. Two negative PCRs, clearance, or symptom resolution characterized the recovered Cohort 3 donors. This clonotype was obtained from a woman in her 50s who had recovered from COVID-19. V and J are TRBV2 and TRBJ1-4; possible D gene TRBD1, 5 bases. The sample consisted of PBMCs or T cells enriched from blood (not recorded which). The CDR3 nucleotides read TGTGCCAGCAGTGGCCAGGGTCGTGAAAAACTGTTTTTT. Its translation is CASSGQGREKLFF.